These 29 T cell receptor beta chains share one sample of origin, sequenced in a study of STAT5B mutations in CD4+ large granular lymphocyte leukemia. TCRdb's table, derived via immunoSEQ multiplex PCR, lists solely in-frame clones and lacks some. The data show about 48,000 clones, around 70% seen once. The sample taken for sequencing was CD4+ T cells from blood buffy coats. The receptors originated from a human donor in good health.

Only one count was recorded for this clone. The V and J genes are TRBV6-1 and TRBJ2-1, with 8 bases lining up with TRBD2. Germline V CDR1 and CDR2: MNHNS, SASEGT. With 7 bases clipped from V and 12 bases from J, the junction kept 5 bases outside the gene matches. The CDR3 is 11 amino acids. The CDR3 spells CASTIAGLQFF. The CDR3 DNA is TGTGCCAGCACCATAGCGGGACTGCAGTTCTTC.

The chain combines TRBV5-1 with TRBJ2-2; 9 nucleotides line up with TRBD1. The V segment lost 4 bases and the J segment 9 bases; nucleotides outside the gene matches: 10. Germline loops: CDR1 SGHRS, CDR2 YFSETQ. The CDR3 contains 15 residues. CDR3 DNA sequence: TGCGCCAGCAGCACGGGACAGGGAGGTTACCGGGAGCTGTTTTTT. It codes for CASSTGQGGYRELFF.

The rearrangement links TRBV2 to TRBJ1-1; a weak D match, TRBD1 (5 bases). The V gene lost 2 bases and the J gene lost 0 bases, with 10 bases spanning the gap. This CDR3 comprises 15 residues. Germline-derived CDR1 and CDR2 are SNHLY and FYNNEI. The CDR3 loop is CASSERMGLNTEAFF. In DNA, the CDR3 is TGTGCCAGCAGTGAACGGATGGGGCTGAACACTGAAGCTTTCTTT.

The chain uses TRBV5-6 and TRBJ1-6; the match to TRBD1 covers 7 bases. The V gene end was trimmed by 5 bases and the J gene end by 6 bases; junction bases not matched to a gene: 5. The CDR3 is 14 residues long. Germline V gene lookup returns CDR1 SGHDT and CDR2 YYEEEE. CDR3 region: CASRRQGSNSPLHF. CDR3 nucleotide sequence: TGTGCCAGCAGAAGACAGGGAAGTAATTCACCCCTCCACTTT.

The chain links TRBV27 to TRBJ1-2, with D perhaps TRBD1 (5 bases). The ends were cut back, 7 bases at V and 2 bases at J, with 20 bases in the middle. This CDR3 is 16 amino acids long. CDR1 and CDR2 (germline): MNHEY, SMNVEV (reference sequence). The CDR3 sequence: CASTHRRDAGNYGYTF. CDR3 bases: TGTGCCAGCACCCATCGTCGGGACGCGGGCAACTATGGCTACACCTTC.

This clone was observed once. This chain joins TRBV5-1 and TRBJ2-7; D unresolved. Trimming took 0 bases from V and 0 from J, leaving 10 bases between them. The CDR3 has 15 residues. The germline gives CDR1 SGHRS, CDR2 YFSETQ. Written as DNA, the CDR3 is TGCGCCAGCAGCTTGGGGATAGGTAGCTCCTACGAGCAGTACTTC. Translating gives CASSLGIGSSYEQYF.

The rearrangement uses TRBV27 and TRBJ1-6, with 10 bases aligning to TRBD1. CDR1 is MNHEY and CDR2 is SMNVEV in the germline V gene (reference sequence). The CDR3 consists of 15 residues. The V segment lost 7 bases and the J segment 9 bases; nucleotides outside the gene matches: 9. CDR3 residues: CASKGTGVGISPLHF. In DNA, the CDR3 is TGTGCCAGCAAAGGGACAGGGGTCGGTATTTCACCCCTCCACTTT.

The chain employs TRBV9 and TRBJ2-5, with 9 bases fitting TRBD1. The CDR3 totals 14 residues. The trim removed 0 bases at V and 5 bases at J, leaving 2 bases unmatched. The germline V gene encodes CDR1 SGDLS and CDR2 YYNGEE. CDR3 loop: CASSVGQGGETQYF. In DNA, the CDR3 is TGTGCCAGCAGCGTAGGACAGGGGGGGGAGACCCAGTACTTC.

In its sample, this clone was seen a few times. The chain uses TRBV30 and TRBJ2-3, with D unclear. This CDR3 comprises 12 residues. Per the germline V gene, CDR1 is GTSNPN and CDR2 is SVGIG (reference sequence). V lost 5 bases and J lost 0, with 6 bases in between. This chain's CDR3 is CAWSTSTDTQYF. The CDR3 DNA reads TGTGCCTGGTCGACTAGCACAGATACGCAGTATTTT.

This clone occurred once. The genes are TRBV29-1 and TRBJ2-7; D may correspond to TRBD1 or TRBD2 (5 bases each). This CDR3 contains 10 residues. The germline V gene encodes CDR1 SQVTM and CDR2 ANQGSEA. V lost 4 bases, J lost 6 bases, and 7 bases lay in between. This CDR3 reads CSVVRGEQYF. The CDR3 bases are TGCAGCGTTGTGAGGGGCGAGCAGTACTTC.

This sequence joins TRBV9 and TRBJ1-6; D is ambiguous. The CDR3 sequence is 13 residues long. Germline CDR1 and CDR2: SGDLS and YYNGEE. V was clipped by 2 bases and J by 8 bases, with 8 bases between them. The DNA of the CDR3 is TGTGCCAGCAGCGTCAGCCTTGATTCACCCCTCCACTTT. Translated: CASSVSLDSPLHF.

The V and J genes are TRBV7-9 and TRBJ2-3, with D unresolved. V was trimmed by 0 bases and J by 4 bases, leaving 8 bases between them. The CDR3 is 14 amino acids. Germline V gene sequence: CDR1 SEHNR, CDR2 FQNEAQ (reference sequence). Here the CDR3 DNA reads TGTGCCAGCAGCTTAGCGCCCCAGGCAGATACGCAGTATTTT. Its translation: CASSLAPQADTQYF.

J is TRBJ2-6 and V is TRBV5-6; D possibly matches TRBD1 or TRBD2 (5 bases each). The CDR3 extends over 15 amino acids. CDR1 and CDR2 (germline): SGHDT, YYEEEE. Trimming removed 3 bases at V and 6 bases at J, with 13 bases between. CDR3 in DNA: TGTGCCAGCAGCTCCCCCGGGGCTGAGGCCAACGTCCTGACTTTC. As protein: CASSSPGAEANVLTF.

This chain connects TRBV10-3 to TRBJ2-7, with D possibly matching TRBD2 (5 bases). Deletions cut 4 bases from V and 9 bases from J, with 13 bases between. The V gene's germline CDR1 is ENHRY and CDR2 SYGVKD. The CDR3 sequence is 12 residues long. CDR3 loop: CAISGSEGVQYV. CDR3 bases: TGTGCCATCAGTGGAAGTGAGGGAGTGCAGTACGTC.

The CDR3 loop reads CASSLSRGSTEAFF. The CDR3 DNA follows: TGTGCCAGCAGCTTATCAAGGGGGAGCACTGAAGCTTTCTTT. The rearrangement uses TRBV7-9 and TRBJ1-1; D is perhaps TRBD1 (6 bases). Germline lookup yields CDR1 SEHNR and CDR2 FQNEAQ (reference sequence). Trimming took 2 bases from V and 4 from J, leaving 11 bases between them. This CDR3 spans 14 amino acids.

This clone was observed a single time. The genes are TRBV7-2 and TRBJ1-3; D is perhaps TRBD1 (5 bases). Germline V gene lookup returns CDR1 SGHTA and CDR2 FQGNSA. The CDR3 has 15 amino acids. V was clipped by 1 base and J by 2 bases, with 9 bases between them. Here the CDR3 reads CASSLEGPPGNTIYF. The CDR3 bases are TGTGCCAGCAGCTTAGAGGGACCACCTGGAAACACCATATATTTT.

The chain is built from TRBV7-9 and TRBJ1-2; no clear D. The V end was cut by 5 bases, the J end by 0 bases, with 10 bases between. This CDR3 contains 14 residues. In germline, CDR1 is SEHNR, CDR2 FQNEAQ (reference sequence). The CDR3 here is CASSKDITNYGYTF. Written as DNA, the CDR3 is TGTGCCAGCAGCAAAGACATAACTAACTATGGCTACACCTTC. Looking up the rest from reference TRBV7-9 and TRBJ1-2 gives the full variable domain: DTGVSQNPRHKITKRGQNVTFRCDPISEHNRLYWYRQTLGQGPEFLTYFQNEAQLEKSRLLSDRFSAERPKGSFSTLEIQRTEQGDSAMYLCASSKDITNYGYTFGSGTRLTVV.

J is TRBJ1-1 and V is TRBV7-9; D perhaps matches TRBD1 (5 bases). The CDR3 has 15 residues. The V end was cut by 2 bases, the J end by 0 bases, with 10 bases between. The germline gives CDR1 SEHNR, CDR2 FQNEAQ (reference sequence). In DNA form, the CDR3 reads TGTGCCAGCAGCTTATTTGGGGGGATGAACACTGAAGCTTTCTTT. Protein product: CASSLFGGMNTEAFF.

The CDR3 here is CASSYSKGPSGNTIYF. CDR3 nucleotides: TGTGCCAGCAGTTACTCCAAGGGGCCCTCTGGAAACACCATATATTTT. The rearrangement uses TRBV6-5 and TRBJ1-3; D is possibly TRBD1 (5 bases). The germline gives CDR1 MNHEY, CDR2 SVGAGI. Deletions cut 0 bases from V and 0 bases from J, with 9 bases between. The CDR3 consists of 16 residues.

The rearrangement joins TRBV5-1 to TRBJ2-3, with D maybe TRBD2 (5 bases). V lost 0 bases, J lost 5 bases, and 10 bases lay in between. The CDR3 contains 14 residues. Germline CDR1 is SGHRS and CDR2 is YFSETQ. CDR3 sequence reads: CASSLALVGDTQYF. The DNA of the CDR3 is TGCGCCAGCAGCTTGGCACTAGTCGGAGATACGCAGTATTTT.

This clone has only one observation. The chain is built from TRBV23-1 and TRBJ2-7, with a weak D call TRBD1 (5 bases). TRBV23-1 is assigned to the ORF class and has an uncertain function. V was pared by 4 bases and J by 3 bases, with 16 bases between. This CDR3 region has 15 residues. CDR3 in amino acids: CASSLYLPGNYEQYF. The CDR3 DNA follows: TGCGCCAGCAGTCTATATCTGCCAGGGAACTACGAGCAGTACTTC.

This clone showed up just once. The chain employs TRBV30 and TRBJ2-3; 8 bases fit TRBD2. J gave up 3 bases and V 2 bases, and 7 bases lay outside the gene matches. The germline V gene encodes CDR1 GTSNPN and CDR2 SVGIG (reference sequence). There are 15 residues in the CDR3. The CDR3 DNA follows: TGTGCCTGGAGTATCGGACTAGCTACAACAGATACGCAGTATTTT. This encodes CAWSIGLATTDTQYF.

The chain combines TRBV6-6 with TRBJ1-2; TRBD1 matches 7 bases. With V trimmed by 2 bases and J by 4 bases, 7 bases remained unmatched. This CDR3 region has 15 residues. Germline CDR1 reads MNHNY; CDR2 reads SVGAGI (reference sequence). The CDR3 coding sequence is TGTGCCAGCAGTTACCAGAGACAGGGTTCCTATGGCTACACCTTC. Protein sequence: CASSYQRQGSYGYTF.

The rearrangement uses TRBV7-9 and TRBJ2-5; TRBD1 aligns across 7 bases. The germline V gene encodes CDR1 SEHNR and CDR2 FQNEAQ (reference sequence). V dropped 0 bases and J dropped 4; count of bases not matched to a gene: 2. The CDR3 extends over 14 amino acids. Here the CDR3 reads CASSLAGGLETQYF. The DNA for the CDR3 is TGTGCCAGCAGCTTAGCAGGGGGCCTAGAGACCCAGTACTTC.

Only one count was recorded for this clone. The chain links TRBV7-6 to TRBJ2-2; 9 nucleotides match TRBD2. Per germline, CDR1 SGHVS and CDR2 FNYEAQ. CDR3 length equals 16 residues. Unmatched junction bases numbered 6, after V lost 1 base and J lost 6 bases. The CDR3 region has the DNA TGTGCCAGCAGCTTAGATTCTAGCGGGGTTTCCGGGGAGCTGTTTTTT. This gives the protein CASSLDSSGVSGELFF.

The rearrangement uses TRBV7-3 and TRBJ2-2, with D possibly matching TRBD1 (6 bases). The V gene's germline CDR1 is SGHTA and CDR2 FQGTGA. The CDR3 runs 16 residues. Trimming cost V 2 bases and J 4 bases, with 14 bases left between them. The CDR3 coding sequence is TGTGCCAGCAGCTTACAAGGGGGTCCTGGCACCGGGGAGCTGTTTTTT. Its protein is CASSLQGGPGTGELFF.

The V and J genes are TRBV5-1 and TRBJ2-3, with TRBD1 as a possible D gene (6 bases). V dropped 1 base and J dropped 2 bases, with 8 bases sitting between them. Germline V gene sequence: CDR1 SGHRS, CDR2 YFSETQ. The CDR3 runs to 14 residues. The DNA of the CDR3 is TGCGCCAGCAGCTTGACAGGGACCACAGATACGCAGTATTTT. Translation: CASSLTGTTDTQYF.

The V and J genes are TRBV28 and TRBJ1-4, with D perhaps matching TRBD1 (5 bases). The germline gives CDR1 MDHEN, CDR2 SYDVKM. This CDR3 is built from 13 residues. Trimming shortened V by 8 bases and J by 11 bases, and 18 bases separated the two germline ends. CDR3 sequence (DNA): TGTGCCAGCGCAGCGGAGTTGGGGCGGAAACTGTTTTTT. Translation: CASAAELGRKLFF. The whole variable domain, remainder taken from reference TRBV28 and TRBJ1-4, is DVKVTQSSRYLVKRTGEKVFLECVQDMDHENMFWYRQDPGLGLRLIYFSYDVKMKEKGDIPEGYSVSREKKERFSLILESASTNQTSMYLCASAAELGRKLFFGSGTQLSVL.

The J gene is TRBJ2-1, the V gene TRBV7-9; D gene uncertain. Germline CDR1 and CDR2: SEHNR and FQNEAQ (reference sequence). The CDR3 runs to 13 residues. Trimming took off 4 bases at V and 12 bases at J, with 16 bases between the two ends. CDR3 nucleotides: TGTGCCAGCAGCTCCCGGGCCTCTCCGGTGCAGTTCTTC. This encodes CASSSRASPVQFF. Together with reference TRBV7-9 and TRBJ2-1, the CDR3 gives the full variable domain: DTGVSQNPRHKITKRGQNVTFRCDPISEHNRLYWYRQTLGQGPEFLTYFQNEAQLEKSRLLSDRFSAERPKGSFSTLEIQRTEQGDSAMYLCASSSRASPVQFFGPGTRLTVL.